This TCR beta chain derives from a study of T cell repertoires in cytomegalovirus infection (dated by TCRdb to between 2018 and 2020). In terms of the full investigation: The peptide stimulations were aimed at well-studied HLA-B-restricted epitopes as well as recently identified HLA-C-restricted CMV epitopes, whose presentation resists viral immunomodulation. The HLA type of each donor mattered for the analysis, because public TCR beta signatures pointed to carriage of CMV infection along with the matching HLA type.

The meaning of the sample's treatment or condition label: in vitro stimulation with specific CMV peptide epitopes to enrich CMV-specific T cells. Sequencing was performed on an Illumina HiSeq 1500. TCRdb itself trimmed the public reads at Q25 with fastp, ran MiXCR and retained productive beta chains. Entries that share a CDR3 protein sequence are merged under the most common genes and DNA. The sample records some 920,000 distinct CDR3 sequences, approximately 30% of which are singletons. The ten top clones hold under 15% of the sample. This clonotype was counted between two and nine times. Its specific antigen is unknown. Base qualities are not provided; no much larger clone lies one nucleotide away. Study-wide findings and limitations: Carriers of CMV infection plus the relevant HLA type were discriminated by the cumulative frequency of public TCR beta family members in the study cohort and in an independent roughly 400-donor cohort. In the ex vivo response, HLA-C-restricted CMV-specific TCR beta clonotypes were dominant, and in two of eight donors the single most frequent clonotype came from this HLA-C-restricted group.

For CDR1 and CDR2, the germline V gene (reference sequence) lists DFQATT and SNEGSKA. The CDR3 numbers 14 residues from cysteine through phenylalanine. The read is trimmed to its CDR3 DNA, 42 bases read in frame from base 1. For this chain, trimming is 3 bases at the V end and 8 bases at the J end, and the number of junction bases without a gene match is 5. Here the sequenced sample was cultured CD8+ T cells from PBMCs, taken from culture after CMV antigen stimulation. The source is a human donor in good health (CMV status not recorded). Some clones in this sample may be carry-over from other donors' samples. The chain is made from TRBV20-1 and TRBJ1-6, and TRBD1 aligns with 9 junction nucleotides. The sequenced DNA: TGCAGTGCTAGCTGGAGGACAGGGGATTCACCCCTCCACTTT. The resulting protein is CSASWRTGDSPLHF.